This T cell receptor beta chain was captured by sequencing in a study of radiation and T cells in renal cell carcinoma. Study-wide points: From baseline, blood top tumor clonotypes peaked at 2 weeks post-radiation.

Time point specified: blood 2 weeks post-SBRT. Treatment here: 15 Gy SBRT to primary tumor, nephrectomy 4 weeks later. Radiation-treated patients gave blood at baseline, week 2 and week 4. The tumor was a clear cell renal cell carcinoma. About this clone itself: The antigen remains undetermined.

This CDR3 has 16 amino acids. Germline CDR1 reads MNHNY; CDR2 reads SVGAGI (reference sequence). The V segment lost 0 bases and the J segment 4 bases; nucleotides outside the gene matches: 7. Generated by immunoSEQ multiplex PCR, the TCRdb table keeps only in-frame clones and is missing some. The table has some 58,000 clones, about 80% seen once. The sequences come from blood, collected from a patient whose treatment included radiotherapy and nephrectomy. The chain links TRBV6-6 to TRBJ2-3; 7 nucleotides agree with TRBD1. The clonotype originates from a man between 60 and 75 years old with renal cell carcinoma. The CDR3 bases are TGTGCCAGCAGTTACTCGATGTATCAGGGGGCAGATACGCAGTATTTT. Its protein product is CASSYSMYQGADTQYF.